The rows below give T cell receptor beta chains drawn from one sample of a study of T cell responses to AZD1222 COVID-19 vaccine. Repertoires were generated with immunoSEQ multiplex PCR, while TCRdb's copy carries only in-frame clones and drops some. Among some 95,000 clones listed, 89% were seen once. The sample consisted of peripheral blood, taken on day 0 of MenACWY control vaccination. The source of these receptors is an adult in good health. The CDR3 runs from the conserved cysteine through the conserved F or W. Each record gives: J gene, D gene, clone size, V gene, CDR3 protein, CDR3 DNA. A D gene is named only where the DNA matches it firmly. The size field is filled for only some rows; it gives once, few, many or a size class.

J: TRBJ2-2
D: -
size: once
V: TRBV7-9
CDR3: CASSLDRANRRELFF
DNA: TGTGCCAGCAGCTTAGACAGGGCCAATAGGAGGGAGCTGTTTTTT

J: TRBJ1-5
D: -
size: -
V: TRBV6-1
CDR3: CASSELGNQPQHF
DNA: TGTGCCAGCAGTGAACTTGGCAATCAGCCCCAGCATTTT

J: TRBJ1-2
D: -
size: -
V: TRBV28
CDR3: CASNLGRNYGYTF
DNA: TGTGCCAGCAACCTGGGGAGAAACTATGGCTACACCTTC

J: TRBJ2-5
D: TRBD2
size: -
V: TRBV6-5
CDR3: CASSYTTSGGQETQYF
DNA: TGTGCCAGCAGTTACACGACTAGCGGGGGCCAAGAGACCCAGTACTTC

J: TRBJ1-4
D: -
size: -
V: TRBV11-1
CDR3: CASSFFATNEKLFF
DNA: TGTGCCAGCAGCTTTTTTGCAACTAATGAAAAACTGTTTTTT

J: TRBJ1-4
D: TRBD1
size: -
V: TRBV5-4
CDR3: CASSQPTGVGDEKLFF
DNA: TGTGCCAGCAGCCAGCCGACAGGGGTTGGGGATGAAAAACTGTTTTTT

J: TRBJ1-6
D: -
size: -
V: TRBV7-2
CDR3: CASSLRNYNSPLHF
DNA: TGTGCCAGCAGCTTACGTAACTATAATTCACCCCTCCACTTT

J: TRBJ1-3
D: -
size: -
V: TRBV30
CDR3: CAWSTVRTDTSGNTIYF
DNA: TGTGCCTGGAGTACAGTTAGGACGGATACCTCTGGAAACACCATATATTTT

J: TRBJ1-2
D: TRBD1
size: -
V: TRBV5-1
CDR3: CASSLTGTGLTMSYTF
DNA: TGCGCCAGCAGCTTGACCGGGACAGGGCTAACTATGAGCTACACCTTC

J: TRBJ1-1
D: -
size: -
V: TRBV29-1
CDR3: CSVGSGRNTEAFF
DNA: TGCAGCGTTGGCTCAGGGAGGAACACTGAAGCTTTCTTT

J: TRBJ1-6
D: -
size: -
V: TRBV6-5
CDR3: CASSLGPQGSPLHF
DNA: TGTGCCAGCAGCTTGGGACCCCAGGGTTCACCCCTCCACTTT

J: TRBJ1-2
D: -
size: -
V: TRBV6-6
CDR3: CASIRPDYGYTF
DNA: TGTGCCAGCATCAGACCGGACTATGGCTACACCTTC

J: TRBJ2-7
D: TRBD2
size: -
V: TRBV5-6
CDR3: CASSIEQAGERGEQYF
DNA: TGTGCCAGCAGTATCGAGCAAGCGGGGGAGCGAGGGGAGCAGTACTTC

J: TRBJ1-1
D: -
size: -
V: TRBV28
CDR3: CASTGPGTEAFF
DNA: TGTGCCAGCACAGGGCCGGGCACTGAAGCTTTCTTT

J: TRBJ1-2
D: TRBD1
size: -
V: TRBV7-2
CDR3: CASSSDRGQLYGYTF
DNA: TGTGCCAGCAGCTCCGACAGGGGGCAACTCTATGGCTACACCTTC

J: TRBJ1-6
D: -
size: -
V: TRBV12-3/TRBV12-4
CDR3: CASSSNDSPLHF
DNA: TGTGCCAGCAGTTCAAACGATTCACCCCTCCACTTT

J: TRBJ1-6
D: TRBD1
size: once
V: TRBV4-3
CDR3: CASSRTPDRGLGNSPLHF
DNA: TGCGCCAGCAGCCGGACCCCAGACAGGGGGCTAGGAAATTCACCCCTCCACTTT

J: TRBJ1-4
D: -
size: -
V: TRBV2
CDR3: CASSRQNEKLFF
DNA: TGTGCCAGCAGTCGACAGAATGAAAAACTGTTTTTT

J: TRBJ2-7
D: -
size: -
V: TRBV5-8
CDR3: CASSPLRSYSYEQYF
DNA: TGTGCCAGCAGCCCGCTGCGGTCGTATTCTTACGAGCAGTACTTC

J: TRBJ2-3
D: -
size: -
V: TRBV4-1
CDR3: CASSSRGVPEDTQYF
DNA: TGCGCCAGCAGCTCGAGAGGGGTGCCGGAGGATACGCAGTATTTT

J: TRBJ1-2
D: -
size: -
V: TRBV27
CDR3: CASSSGGGYTF
DNA: TGTGCCAGCAGTTCCGGGGGGGGCTACACCTTC

J: TRBJ2-7
D: -
size: -
V: TRBV27
CDR3: CASSQGGAYEQYF
DNA: TGTGCCAGCAGCCAGGGGGGTGCCTACGAGCAGTACTTC

J: TRBJ1-1
D: -
size: -
V: TRBV5-4
CDR3: CASSLGGAGTEAFF
DNA: TGTGCCAGCAGCTTGGGGGGGGCGGGCACTGAAGCTTTCTTT

J: TRBJ2-3
D: -
size: -
V: TRBV9
CDR3: CASSVVGFITDTQYF
DNA: TGTGCCAGCAGCGTAGTCGGGTTTATCACAGATACGCAGTATTTT

J: TRBJ2-3
D: TRBD1
size: -
V: TRBV5-5
CDR3: CASSPWTGSTDTQYF
DNA: TGTGCCAGCAGCCCCTGGACAGGGAGCACAGATACGCAGTATTTT

J: TRBJ2-5
D: TRBD2
size: -
V: TRBV6-2/TRBV6-3
CDR3: CASSYGSAGVVQETQYF
DNA: TGTGCCAGCAGTTACGGGTCAGCGGGGGTGGTCCAAGAGACCCAGTACTTC

J: TRBJ2-5
D: -
size: -
V: TRBV12-5
CDR3: CASGGGDSLKETQYF
DNA: TGTGCTAGTGGGGGAGGGGACAGCCTGAAAGAGACCCAGTACTTC

J: TRBJ2-3
D: -
size: -
V: TRBV5-6
CDR3: CASSLSDTQYF
DNA: TGTGCCAGCAGCTTATCTGATACGCAGTATTTT

J: TRBJ1-4
D: -
size: -
V: TRBV18
CDR3: CASSPQGEKLFF
DNA: TGTGCCAGCTCACCGCAGGGGGAAAAACTGTTTTTT

J: TRBJ1-3
D: -
size: -
V: TRBV6-5
CDR3: CASADSGNTIYF
DNA: TGTGCCAGCGCGGACAGTGGAAACACCATATATTTT

J: TRBJ1-2
D: -
size: -
V: TRBV6-5
CDR3: CASSPLGGYDGYTF
DNA: TGTGCCAGCAGCCCCCTCGGGGGATACGATGGCTACACCTTC

J: TRBJ2-7
D: TRBD2
size: -
V: TRBV4-3
CDR3: CASSQELSGGPYEQYF
DNA: TGCGCCAGCAGCCAAGAGTTGAGCGGGGGACCCTACGAGCAGTACTTC

J: TRBJ1-2
D: -
size: -
V: TRBV29-1
CDR3: CNVQVPGGYTF
DNA: TGCAACGTCCAGGTACCGGGAGGCTACACCTTC

J: TRBJ2-3
D: TRBD1
size: -
V: TRBV5-3
CDR3: CARSFPGQGGVSSTDTQYF
DNA: TGTGCCAGAAGCTTCCCGGGACAGGGGGGGGTCTCTAGCACAGATACGCAGTATTTT

J: TRBJ1-1
D: -
size: -
V: TRBV3-1/TRBV3-2
CDR3: CASSPGAHTEAFF
DNA: TGTGCCAGCAGCCCAGGGGCGCACACTGAAGCTTTCTTT

J: TRBJ2-3
D: -
size: -
V: TRBV7-9
CDR3: CASKGPGGPTDTQYF
DNA: TGTGCCAGCAAAGGGCCCGGGGGGCCCACAGATACGCAGTATTTT

J: TRBJ2-3
D: -
size: -
V: TRBV4-1
CDR3: CASSQDQRRRIPSTDTQYF
DNA: TGCGCCAGCAGCCAAGATCAGAGGCGGAGGATCCCTAGCACAGATACGCAGTATTTT

J: TRBJ2-3
D: TRBD2
size: -
V: TRBV6-1
CDR3: CASSGLAGGRGTDTQYF
DNA: TGTGCCAGCAGTGGCCTAGCGGGGGGGCGGGGCACAGATACGCAGTATTTT

J: TRBJ1-2
D: TRBD1
size: -
V: TRBV6-5
CDR3: CASSYRHRGPGGYTF
DNA: TGTGCCAGCAGTTATCGGCACAGGGGGCCTGGGGGCTACACCTTC

J: TRBJ2-7
D: TRBD1
size: -
V: TRBV27
CDR3: CASSLLGGTGFPYEQYF
DNA: TGTGCCAGCAGTTTATTGGGTGGGACAGGGTTCCCCTACGAGCAGTACTTC

J: TRBJ2-2
D: -
size: -
V: TRBV30
CDR3: CVWGVTGELFF
DNA: TGTGTCTGGGGGGTGACCGGGGAGCTGTTTTTT

J: TRBJ1-6
D: -
size: once
V: TRBV7-8
CDR3: CASNRGRDSPLHF
DNA: TGTGCCAGCAATCGGGGGCGTGATTCACCCCTCCACTTT

J: TRBJ2-5
D: -
size: -
V: TRBV27
CDR3: CASSPFRGQETQYF
DNA: TGTGCCAGCAGTCCTTTCAGGGGCCAAGAGACCCAGTACTTC

J: TRBJ2-2
D: TRBD2
size: -
V: TRBV11-3
CDR3: CASSTSGYFTGELFF
DNA: TGTGCCAGCAGTACTAGCGGTTACTTCACCGGGGAGCTGTTTTTT

J: TRBJ1-2
D: -
size: -
V: TRBV5-8
CDR3: CASSLGPHRVEWNGYTF
DNA: TGTGCCAGCAGCTTGGGGCCCCACAGGGTTGAGTGGAATGGCTACACCTTC

J: TRBJ2-3
D: -
size: few
V: TRBV11-3
CDR3: CASSFQTSTDTQYF
DNA: TGTGCCAGCAGCTTCCAGACAAGCACAGATACGCAGTATTTT

J: TRBJ2-7
D: -
size: -
V: TRBV6-2/TRBV6-3
CDR3: CASSYVSSEQYF
DNA: TGTGCCAGCAGTTATGTTTCCTCCGAGCAGTACTTC

J: TRBJ1-2
D: -
size: -
V: TRBV3-1/TRBV3-2
CDR3: CASSQVLLIRGGYGYTF
DNA: TGTGCCAGCAGCCAAGTCTTGCTAATTAGGGGTGGCTATGGCTACACCTTC

J: TRBJ2-5
D: TRBD1
size: -
V: TRBV6-1
CDR3: CASSPRDRVRETQYF
DNA: TGTGCCAGCAGTCCACGGGACAGGGTGAGGGAGACCCAGTACTTC

J: TRBJ1-4
D: TRBD1
size: once
V: TRBV5-4
CDR3: CASSRQGEREKLFF
DNA: TGTGCCAGCAGCCGACAGGGGGAACGAGAAAAACTGTTTTTT

J: TRBJ1-3
D: TRBD1
size: once
V: TRBV28
CDR3: CASSSTGAGNTIYF
DNA: TGTGCCAGCAGTTCCACAGGGGCTGGAAACACCATATATTTT

J: TRBJ1-2
D: -
size: -
V: TRBV6-6
CDR3: CAILLTETGGYTF
DNA: TGTGCCATTTTACTCACAGAAACTGGGGGCTACACCTTC

J: TRBJ1-5
D: -
size: -
V: TRBV12-3/TRBV12-4
CDR3: CASSLVAAAPQHF
DNA: TGTGCCAGCAGTTTAGTTGCAGCAGCACCCCAGCATTTT